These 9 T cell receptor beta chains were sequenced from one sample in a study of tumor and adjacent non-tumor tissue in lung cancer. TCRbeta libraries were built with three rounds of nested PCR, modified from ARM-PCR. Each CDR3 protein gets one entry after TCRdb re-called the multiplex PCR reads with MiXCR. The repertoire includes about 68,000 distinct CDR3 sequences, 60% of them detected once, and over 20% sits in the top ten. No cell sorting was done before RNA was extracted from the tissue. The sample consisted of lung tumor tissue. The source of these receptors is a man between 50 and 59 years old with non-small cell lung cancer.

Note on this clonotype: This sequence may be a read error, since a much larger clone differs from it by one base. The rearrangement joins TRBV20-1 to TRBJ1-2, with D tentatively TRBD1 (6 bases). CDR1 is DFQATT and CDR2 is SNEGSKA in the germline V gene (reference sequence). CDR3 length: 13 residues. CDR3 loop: CNASQGFNYGYTF. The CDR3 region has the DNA TGCAATGCTAGTCAGGGGTTTAACTATGGCTACACCTTC.

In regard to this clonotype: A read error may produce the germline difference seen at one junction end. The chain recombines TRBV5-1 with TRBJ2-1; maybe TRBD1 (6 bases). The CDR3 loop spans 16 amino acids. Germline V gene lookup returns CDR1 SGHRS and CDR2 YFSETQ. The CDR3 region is CASGLDARTDLGGQFF. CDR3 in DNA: TGCGCCAGCGGCTTGGACGCCCGGACCGACTTAGGGGGGCAGTTCTTC.

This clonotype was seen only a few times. Here the CDR3 reads CASSLGQGRQPQHF. CDR3 sequence (DNA): TGTGCCAGCAGCTTAGGACAGGGTAGGCAGCCCCAGCATTTT. The gene calls are TRBV28 and TRBJ1-5; 8 bases match TRBD1. With V trimmed by 6 bases and J by 7 bases, 8 bases remained unmatched. The V gene's germline CDR1 is MDHEN and CDR2 SYDVKM. This CDR3 contains 14 residues.

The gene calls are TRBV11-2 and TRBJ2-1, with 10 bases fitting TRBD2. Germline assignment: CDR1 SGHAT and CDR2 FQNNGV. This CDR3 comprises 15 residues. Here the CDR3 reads CVSSFKRGGRDEQFF. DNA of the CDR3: TGTGTCAGTAGCTTTAAGCGGGGGGGCCGGGATGAGCAGTTCTTC.

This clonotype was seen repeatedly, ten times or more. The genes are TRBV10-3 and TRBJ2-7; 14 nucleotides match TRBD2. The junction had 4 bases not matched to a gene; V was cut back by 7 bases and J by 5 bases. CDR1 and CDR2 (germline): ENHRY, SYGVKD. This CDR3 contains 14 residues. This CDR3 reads CAINGLAGGDEQYF. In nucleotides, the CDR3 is TGTGCCATCAATGGACTAGCGGGAGGAGACGAGCAGTACTTC.

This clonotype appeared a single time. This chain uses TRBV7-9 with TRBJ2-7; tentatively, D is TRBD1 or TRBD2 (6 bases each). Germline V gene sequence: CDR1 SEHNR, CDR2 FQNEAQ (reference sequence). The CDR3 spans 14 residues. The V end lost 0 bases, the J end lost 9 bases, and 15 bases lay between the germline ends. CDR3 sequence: CASSLAGRGEVQYF. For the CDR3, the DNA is TGTGCCAGCAGCTTAGCCGGTAGGGGGGAAGTGCAGTACTTC.

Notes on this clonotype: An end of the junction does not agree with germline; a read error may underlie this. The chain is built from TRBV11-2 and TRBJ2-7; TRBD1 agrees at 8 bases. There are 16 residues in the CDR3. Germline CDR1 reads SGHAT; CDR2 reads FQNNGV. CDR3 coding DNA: TGCGCCAGCAGCTTAGCCCTTCCGGGACAGGCTTTTGTGCGGTACTTC. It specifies CASSLALPGQAFVRYF. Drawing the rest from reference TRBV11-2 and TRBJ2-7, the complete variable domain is EAGVAQSPRYKIIEKRQSVAFWCNPISGHATLYWYQQILGQGPKLLIQFQNNGVVDDSQLPKDRFSAERLKGVDSTLKIQPAKLEDSAVYLCASSLALPGQAFVRYFGPGTRLTVT.

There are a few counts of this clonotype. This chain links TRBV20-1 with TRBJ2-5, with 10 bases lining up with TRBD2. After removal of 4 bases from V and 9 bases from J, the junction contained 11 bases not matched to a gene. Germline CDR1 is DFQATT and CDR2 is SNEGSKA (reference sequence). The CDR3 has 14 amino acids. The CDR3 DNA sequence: TGCAGTGCTACCCGGACTAGCGGACCTGGGTCCCAGTACTTC. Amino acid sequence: CSATRTSGPGSQYF.

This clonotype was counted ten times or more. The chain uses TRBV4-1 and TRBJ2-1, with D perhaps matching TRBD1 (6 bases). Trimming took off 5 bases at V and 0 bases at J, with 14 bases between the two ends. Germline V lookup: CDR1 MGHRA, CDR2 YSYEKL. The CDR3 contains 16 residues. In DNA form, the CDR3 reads TGCGCCAGCAGCGGCGCCAGGGGATACTCCTACAATGAGCAGTTCTTC. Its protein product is CASSGARGYSYNEQFF.